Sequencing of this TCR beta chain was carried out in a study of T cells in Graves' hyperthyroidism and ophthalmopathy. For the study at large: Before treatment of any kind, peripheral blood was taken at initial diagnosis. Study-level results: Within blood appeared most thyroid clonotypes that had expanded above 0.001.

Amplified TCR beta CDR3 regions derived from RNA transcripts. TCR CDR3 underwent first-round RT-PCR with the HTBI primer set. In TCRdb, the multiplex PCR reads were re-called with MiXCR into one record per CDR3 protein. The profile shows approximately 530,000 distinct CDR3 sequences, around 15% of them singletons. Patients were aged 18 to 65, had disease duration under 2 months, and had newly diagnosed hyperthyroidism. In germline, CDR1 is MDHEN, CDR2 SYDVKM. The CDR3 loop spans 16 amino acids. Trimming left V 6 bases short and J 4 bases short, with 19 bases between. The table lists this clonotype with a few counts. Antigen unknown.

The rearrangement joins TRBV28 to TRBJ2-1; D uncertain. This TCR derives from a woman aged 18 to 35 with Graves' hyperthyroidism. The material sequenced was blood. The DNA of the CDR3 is TGTGCCAGCAGACCAACCGCCTGGACGGAGTACAATGAGCAGTTCTTC. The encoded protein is CASRPTAWTEYNEQFF.